This TCR beta chain was recovered during a study of post-analysis software for immune sequencing data. This clonotype was seen a handful of times. Its antigen is not identified. Unique molecular identifiers tagged the TCR beta cDNA libraries. One entry per CDR3 protein results from TCRdb running MiXCR on the PCR reads. The data contain about 820,000 distinct CDR3 sequences, approximately 50% of them seen just once; the ten biggest clones take up approximately 4.2%. Overall study results and limits: TRBV5-6, TRBV5-1 and TRBV20-1 belonged to a set of about five TRBV segments that were more frequent in patients than controls. There was significantly lower normalized Chao1 diversity in multiple sclerosis patients than in controls.

Between the trimmed V and J ends, which lost 1 base and 5 bases, there was a span of 10 bases. Germline CDR1 and CDR2: SGHRS and YFSETQ. The CDR3 spans 14 residues. The TCR was taken from a girl between 5 and 17 years old with multiple sclerosis. The sample comprised blood. J is TRBJ2-1 and V is TRBV5-1, with D unresolved. The CDR3 loop reads CASSLSPANNEQFF. CDR3 DNA sequence: TGCGCCAGCAGCTTGTCGCCAGCAAACAATGAGCAGTTCTTC.